The 22 T cell receptor beta chains given below trace back to one sample, sequenced in a study of T cells in women clearing cervical HPV infection listed by TCRdb under 2018. Libraries were made using the immunoSEQ multiplex PCR assay. TCRdb limited this immuneACCESS table to in-frame rearrangements with V and J called. A share of clones is missing; checked studies link under half to unresolved V genes, and the rest is unexplained. For this sample, the table gives roughly 48,000 clones. The ten largest clones add up to about 1.5% of the sample. What was sequenced was blood buffy coat. The receptors were sampled from a woman aged 18-70 years with a cervical HPV16 infection that either progressed to CIN3+ or cleared (not recorded which).

A note on this clone: Read coverage stops 3 residues before the CDR3 terminus; the germline J gene supplies the remainder. J is TRBJ2-1 and V is TRBV20-1, with 11 bases lining up with TRBD2. Germline loops: CDR1 DFQATT, CDR2 SNEGSKA (reference sequence). Unmatched junction bases numbered 10, after V lost 6 bases and J lost 0 bases. CDR3 size: 17 residues. The CDR3 loop reads CSAIGTSGPRSYNEQFF. The CDR3 bases that were read are TGCAGTGCAATTGGGACTAGCGGACCCCGCTCCTACAATGAG.

Remarks on this clone: The read terminates 3 residues before the CDR3 end, so the remaining end is supplied by the germline J gene. The genes are TRBV7-2 and TRBJ1-2; a possible D gene is TRBD1 (5 bases). From germline, CDR1 is SGHTA and CDR2 FQGNSA. Trimming took off 5 bases at V and 6 bases at J, with 13 bases between the two ends. CDR3 length equals 13 residues. The part of the CDR3 DNA that was read is TGTGCCAGCAGCCCCGTTGGGGGGAATGGC. The encoded protein is CASSPVGGNG. The full CDR3 protein is CASSPVGGNGYTF.

As to this clone: From the germline J gene comes the end of the CDR3, since the read stops 3 residues before it. The rearrangement uses TRBV27 and TRBJ1-2; tentative D call: TRBD1 (5 bases). Germline CDR1 MNHEY, CDR2 SMNVEV (reference sequence). The CDR3 extends over 15 amino acids. Trimming shortened V by 8 bases and J by 0 bases, and 16 bases separated the two germline ends. CDR3 bases read: TGTGCCAGCGGCCTTAGGGGTCCCGCTAACTATGGC. Translating gives CASGLRGPANYG. The CDR3 in its entirety is CASGLRGPANYGYTF.

Incomplete CDR3 DNA: TGTGCCAGTAGTGCCTACAGGGGCCAACAAGAGACC. Translating it yields CASSAYRGQQET. The entire CDR3 protein reads CASSAYRGQQETQYF. V gene TRBV19 combines with J gene TRBJ2-5; 7 bases align to TRBD1. The CDR3 goes on 3 residues after the read ends, and that part is filled in from the germline J gene. Germline lookup yields CDR1 LNHDA and CDR2 SQIVND (reference sequence). V gave up 5 bases and J gave up 2 bases; unmatched junction bases: 8. CDR3 size: 15 residues.

Regarding this clone: The read terminates 3 residues before the CDR3 end, so the remaining end is supplied by the germline J gene. The chain links TRBV19 to TRBJ2-7; 9 bases match TRBD2. The CDR3 contains 14 residues. CDR1 and CDR2 from the germline V gene are LNHDA and SQIVND (reference sequence). Losses at the gene ends were 2 bases for V and 3 bases for J; bases not matched to a gene: 2. The sequenced CDR3 bases are TGTGCCAGTAGTATATCTAGCGGGGTCTACGAG. Translation gives CASSISSGVYE. The entire CDR3 sequence reads CASSISSGVYEQYF.

Regarding this clone: The read is 3 residues too short to cover the CDR3 end, so that end is filled in from the germline J gene. The rearrangement joins TRBV19 to TRBJ2-5, with 9 bases lining up with TRBD2. Unmatched junction bases numbered 10, after V lost 3 bases and J lost 5 bases. CDR1 and CDR2 (germline): LNHDA, SQIVND (reference sequence). The CDR3 length is 16 residues. CDR3 protein: CASSMGERLAGETQYF. Partial CDR3 DNA: TGTGCCAGTAGTATGGGAGAGCGGCTAGCGGGGGAGACC.

Of note for this clone: The sequenced fragment ends 3 residues before the CDR3 boundary, so the rest is inferred from the germline J gene. The gene calls are TRBV6-2 or TRBV6-3 and TRBJ1-3; no firm D call. CDR3 length equals 17 residues. V lost 6 bases to trimming and J lost 0 bases, with 18 bases between them. Germline assignment: CDR1 MNHEY and CDR2 SVGEGT. CDR3 bases read: TGTGCCAGCAGCTTAACGAAGCGGCACTACTCTGGAAACACC. This codes for CASSLTKRHYSGNT. The entire CDR3 reads CASSLTKRHYSGNTIYF.

A remark on this clone: The read ends 3 residues early relative to the CDR3; the germline J gene fills the gap. V is TRBV20-1 and J is TRBJ1-1; tentative D call: TRBD1 (5 bases). The germline V gene encodes CDR1 DFQATT and CDR2 SNEGSKA (reference sequence). The CDR3 is 13 residues long. V lost 2 bases and J 1 base, leaving 8 bases between the germline ends. Incomplete CDR3 DNA: TGCAGTGCTAGACAGGGTGGGAACACTGAA. The encoded protein is CSARQGGNTE. The full CDR3 sequence reads CSARQGGNTEAFF.

Turning to this clone: The sequence runs out 3 residues before the end of the CDR3; the remainder is reconstructed from the germline J gene. This chain uses TRBV18 with TRBJ1-1; no definite D call. From germline, CDR1 is KGHSH and CDR2 LQKENI. The CDR3 sequence is 13 residues long. The V end was cut by 5 bases, the J end by 3 bases, with 10 bases between. CDR3 bases read: TGTGCCAGCTCATTGAAGCAGGACACTGAA. It encodes CASSLKQDTE. The entire CDR3 is CASSLKQDTEAFF.

Points on this clone: Read sequence stops 3 residues before the CDR3 end, and the germline J gene provides the missing end. The chain carries TRBV29-1 and TRBJ2-7; D call uncertain. Germline loops: CDR1 SQVTM, CDR2 ANQGSEA. The CDR3 contains 11 residues. The ends were cut back, 4 bases at V and 6 bases at J, with 10 bases in the middle. CDR3 region: CSVVAPGEQYF. CDR3 bases read: TGCAGCGTTGTCGCTCCCGGCGAG.

Turning to this clone: Read sequence stops 3 residues before the CDR3 end, and the germline J gene provides the missing end. This chain joins TRBV6-1 and TRBJ1-3; D perhaps matches TRBD1 (6 bases). The CDR3 runs to 15 residues. Deletions cut 6 bases from V and 0 bases from J, with 12 bases between. Germline values: CDR1 MNHNS, CDR2 SASEGT. CDR3 region: CASSETGTSGNTIYF. Partial CDR3 DNA: TGTGCCAGCAGCGAAACAGGGACCTCTGGAAACACC.

In regard to this clone: The read terminates 3 residues before the CDR3 end, so the remaining end is supplied by the germline J gene. The genes are TRBV19 and TRBJ1-2; tentative D call: TRBD1 (5 bases). The CDR3 has 16 residues. Trimming shortened V by 4 bases and J by 4 bases, and 19 bases separated the two germline ends. Germline CDR1 reads LNHDA; CDR2 reads SQIVND (reference sequence). Partial CDR3 DNA: TGTGCCAGTAGTAGGTCGGTCGGGGGGTTACTCTATGGC. This gives the protein CASSRSVGGLLYG. The full CDR3 protein is CASSRSVGGLLYGYTF.

Points on this clone: The missing CDR3 end, 3 residues past where the read stops, is filled in from the germline J gene. This chain links TRBV5-1 with TRBJ2-7, with 9 nucleotides matching TRBD1. The germline CDR1 and CDR2 sequences are SGHRS and YFSETQ. V shed 5 bases, J shed 0 bases, and the junction held 6 bases outside the gene matches. CDR3 length: 15 residues. The CDR3 sequence: CASSRGQGSSYEQYF. CDR3 bases read: TGCGCCAGCAGTCGGGGACAGGGAAGCTCCTACGAG.

Note on this clone: The read halts 3 residues ahead of the CDR3 end, with the missing end drawn from the germline J gene. The chain couples TRBV20-1 to TRBJ2-1, with 12 nucleotides matching TRBD2. Germline CDR1 reads DFQATT; CDR2 reads SNEGSKA (reference sequence). V lost 4 bases, J lost 2 bases, and 3 bases stayed unmatched. The CDR3 length is 15 residues. The CDR3 DNA, read in part, is TGCAGTGCTAATCTAGCGGGGGGGCCCTACAATGAG. Translated: CSANLAGGPYNE. The entire CDR3 sequence reads CSANLAGGPYNEQFF.

Worth noting for this clone: The missing CDR3 end, 3 residues past where the read stops, is filled in from the germline J gene. This sequence joins TRBV5-4 and TRBJ2-7, with 13 bases lining up with TRBD2. Germline V gives CDR1 SGHNT, CDR2 YYREEE (reference sequence). After removal of 4 bases from V and 2 bases from J, the junction contained 3 bases not matched to a gene. CDR3 length: 15 residues. This CDR3 reads CASSPGTSGTYEQYF. The sequenced CDR3 bases are TGTGCCAGCAGCCCCGGGACTAGCGGGACCTACGAG.

Points on this clone: The CDR3 extends 3 residues past the end of the read, so its final part is completed from the germline J gene. V and J are TRBV20-1 and TRBJ1-1, with D tentatively TRBD1 (5 bases). From germline, CDR1 is DFQATT and CDR2 SNEGSKA (reference sequence). CDR3 size: 15 residues. Trimming stripped 3 bases from V and 1 base from J, with 15 bases between. The covered CDR3 bases are TGCAGTGCTAGTCAGGGTTGGGGAACGAACACTGAA. As protein: CSASQGWGTNTE. The entire CDR3 sequence reads CSASQGWGTNTEAFF.

Note on this clone: The read gets to within 3 residues of the CDR3 end, and the germline J gene fills in the rest. This chain uses TRBV20-1 with TRBJ2-3, with 7 bases matching TRBD2. The CDR3 sequence is 13 residues long. V lost 3 bases and J lost 5; bases outside the gene matches: 5. Per germline, CDR1 DFQATT and CDR2 SNEGSKA (reference sequence). Incomplete CDR3 DNA: TGCAGTGCTAGCAGCGGGACTCTAGATACG. Residues: CSASSGTLDT. The entire CDR3 is CSASSGTLDTQYF.

As regards this clone: Read sequence stops 3 residues before the CDR3 end, and the germline J gene provides the missing end. The rearrangement joins TRBV20-1 to TRBJ2-1, with TRBD2 identical over 12 bases. The CDR3 length is 17 residues. Per germline, CDR1 DFQATT and CDR2 SNEGSKA (reference sequence). V lost 1 base, J lost 2 bases, and 6 bases stayed unmatched. CDR3 sequence: CSARGWTSGKTYNEQFF. Partial CDR3 DNA: TGCAGTGCTAGAGGCTGGACTAGCGGGAAGACCTACAATGAG.

CDR3 bases read: TGCAGTGCTACGGCGATGAAAAGACAGACAAGCTCCTACGAG. This codes for CSATAMKRQTSSYE. The full CDR3 reads CSATAMKRQTSSYEQYF. This chain joins TRBV20-1 and TRBJ2-7; a possible D gene is TRBD1 (5 bases). The read stops 3 residues short of the end of the CDR3; the missing end is completed from the germline J gene. This CDR3 has 17 residues. Germline assignment: CDR1 DFQATT and CDR2 SNEGSKA (reference sequence). Trimming removed 4 bases at V and 0 bases at J, with 22 bases between.

To note about this clone: The CDR3 end is not reached by the read, which stops 3 residues before it; the germline J gene fills it in. The V gene is TRBV19, the J gene TRBJ2-7; 8 nucleotides agree with TRBD1. Germline loops: CDR1 LNHDA, CDR2 SQIVND (reference sequence). J gave up 4 bases and V 4 bases, and 12 bases lay outside the gene matches. The CDR3 loop spans 16 amino acids. The sequenced CDR3 bases are TGTGCCAGTAGTAGAGGCCCGACAGGGGACCCTTACGAG. It encodes CASSRGPTGDPYE. The CDR3 in its entirety is CASSRGPTGDPYEQYF.

Turning to this clone: Coverage ceases 3 residues before the CDR3 finishes, and the germline J gene fills in the end. The chain combines TRBV2 with TRBJ2-4, with a possible D match to TRBD1 (6 bases). The CDR3 is 12 amino acids. Germline CDR1 and CDR2: SNHLY and FYNNEI. V was trimmed by 6 bases and J by 8 bases, leaving 11 bases between them. CDR3 DNA (partial): TGTGCCAGCAGACCGGGACAATACATT. Protein: CASRPGQYI. The full CDR3 protein reads CASRPGQYIQYF.

The CDR3 protein is CASSVSSYEQYF. CDR3 bases read: TGTGCCAGCTCTGTTTCCTCCTACGAG. This chain uses TRBV7-2 with TRBJ2-7, with unresolved D. The sequenced fragment ends 3 residues before the CDR3 boundary, so the rest is inferred from the germline J gene. The CDR3 covers 12 residues. Trimming cost V 8 bases and J 0 bases, with 8 bases left between them. The germline V gene encodes CDR1 SGHTA and CDR2 FQGNSA.